The 16 T cell receptor beta chains reported below all come from one sample, sequenced in a study of shared clonotypes between healthy human individuals. Here immunoSEQ multiplex PCR was the method, and the copy in TCRdb shows in-frame clones only, minus some. Seen here are about 820,000 clones, 92% observed once, and the top ten hold around 24%. The naive CD8 subset, CD45RO-negative cells positively selected for CCR7, excluded terminally differentiated effector memory CD45RA+ cells. Sequenced input: naive CD8+ T cells sorted from blood. The receptors stem from a man younger than 45 in good health.

The chain employs TRBV10-3 and TRBJ2-1, with D unresolved. This CDR3 comprises 12 residues. V was trimmed by 3 bases and J by 7 bases, leaving 7 bases between them. The germline V gene has CDR1 ENHRY and CDR2 SYGVKD. The CDR3 here is CAISDPGNEQFF. DNA of the CDR3: TGTGCCATCAGTGATCCCGGGAATGAGCAGTTCTTC.

This chain joins TRBV21-1 and TRBJ2-7. TRBV21-1 is an annotated pseudogene. CDR3 length: 17 amino acids. The CDR3 bases are TGTGCCAGCAGCAAAGCCCGGCTATCGTTCCTGAGCTACGAGCAGTACTTC. Protein sequence: CASSKARLSFLSYEQYF.

The rearrangement links TRBV29-1 to TRBJ2-5; TRBD2 matches at 16 bases. There are 20 residues in the CDR3. The germline gives CDR1 SQVTM, CDR2 ANQGSEA. Trimming at V came to 6 bases and at J to 5 bases, leaving 21 bases not matched to a gene. The CDR3 reads CSVTIPGLAGGPGVEETQYF. The CDR3, as DNA: TGCAGCGTCACTATCCCGGGACTAGCGGGAGGGCCGGGAGTGGAGGAGACCCAGTACTTC.

The CDR3 loop is CASSFGGSLNNEQFF. The CDR3 region has the DNA TGTGCCAGCAGCTTTGGCGGGAGTCTCAACAATGAGCAGTTCTTC. The chain carries TRBV7-2 and TRBJ2-1, with TRBD2 matching 7 bases. Germline values: CDR1 SGHTA, CDR2 FQGNSA. Unmatched junction bases numbered 7, after V lost 3 bases and J lost 5 bases. This CDR3 comprises 15 residues.

The chain joins TRBV7-9 to TRBJ2-1; D is unclear. The CDR3 is made up of 12 amino acids. CDR1 and CDR2 from the germline V gene are SEHNR and FQNEAQ (reference sequence). V lost 2 bases and J 5 bases, leaving 4 bases between the germline ends. The CDR3 loop is CASSLYHNEQFF. DNA of the CDR3: TGTGCCAGCAGCTTATACCACAATGAGCAGTTCTTC.

As to this clone: The sample carries other DNA sequences with the same CDR3. The chain recombines TRBV11-3 with TRBJ2-3; no reliable D call. Per germline, CDR1 SGHNT and CDR2 YENEEA. Trimming pared 0 bases from V and 0 bases from J, leaving 1 base between. This CDR3 spans 13 amino acids. For the CDR3, the DNA is TGTGCCAGCAGCTTAGACAGCACAGATACGCAGTATTTT. It is translated as CASSLDSTDTQYF.

The chain has TRBV28 and TRBJ2-3, with 8 positions matching TRBD2. Unmatched junction bases numbered 12, after V lost 2 bases and J lost 5 bases. CDR3 size: 17 residues. CDR1 is MDHEN, CDR2 SYDVKM, per germline. CDR3 region: CASSLAAAGAEQDTQYF. The CDR3 bases are TGTGCCAGCAGTTTAGCTGCAGCGGGAGCTGAACAAGATACGCAGTATTTT.

The J gene is TRBJ2-7, the V gene TRBV4-1, with D possibly TRBD1 on 5 matching bases. The V gene lost 0 bases and the J gene lost 4 bases, with 10 bases spanning the gap. Germline V lookup: CDR1 MGHRA, CDR2 YSYEKL. The CDR3 totals 14 residues. This CDR3 is CASSQEGVTYEQYF. The CDR3 DNA reads TGCGCCAGCAGCCAAGAAGGGGTAACTTACGAGCAGTACTTC.

The count of this clone is one. V and J are TRBV27 and TRBJ1-2; no clear D gene. The CDR3 extends over 11 amino acids. In germline, CDR1 is MNHEY, CDR2 SMNVEV (reference sequence). Deletions cut 5 bases from V and 6 bases from J, with 7 bases between. This chain's CDR3 is CASSEGNGYTF. CDR3 bases: TGTGCCAGCAGTGAAGGAAATGGCTACACCTTC.

The chain employs TRBV7-9 and TRBJ2-1; 9 bases are shared with TRBD1. Losses at the gene ends were 5 bases for V and 4 bases for J; bases not matched to a gene: 3. Germline CDR1 SEHNR, CDR2 FQNEAQ (reference sequence). The CDR3 loop spans 14 amino acids. The CDR3 region is CASSLDRGYNEQFF. Written as DNA, the CDR3 is TGTGCCAGCAGCCTGGACAGGGGATACAATGAGCAGTTCTTC.

V usage is TRBV10-3 and J usage is TRBJ2-7; 7 nucleotides line up with TRBD2. This CDR3 has 13 amino acids. Germline-derived CDR1 and CDR2 are ENHRY and SYGVKD. Trimming took 8 bases from V and 5 from J; bases not matched to a gene: 9. CDR3 in amino acids: CAIGTSVTHEQYF. The CDR3 region has the DNA TGTGCCATCGGAACTAGCGTGACTCACGAGCAGTACTTC.

In nucleotides, the CDR3 is TGTGCCACCAGCAGTGACCATAGCGCGAGACTATTCTACGAGCAGTACTTC. Its protein is CATSSDHSARLFYEQYF. The chain uses TRBV15 and TRBJ2-7; TRBD2 might be the D (5 bases). The CDR3 runs to 17 residues. Between the trimmed V and J ends, which lost 3 bases and 3 bases, there was a span of 21 bases. Looked up from germline, CDR1 is LNHNV and CDR2 is YYDKDF (reference sequence).

The CDR3 region is CASSSGQGVYNEQFF. The CDR3 region has the DNA TGTGCCAGCAGCTCAGGACAGGGCGTCTACAATGAGCAGTTCTTC. The chain is built from TRBV7-9 and TRBJ2-1, with 8 bases identical to TRBD1. CDR3 length: 15 amino acids. The germline gives CDR1 SEHNR, CDR2 FQNEAQ (reference sequence). V shed 4 bases and J 3 bases; nucleotides not matched to a gene: 5. The full variable domain, with the rest looked up from reference TRBV7-9 and TRBJ2-1, is DTGVSQNPRHKITKRGQNVTFRCDPISEHNRLYWYRQTLGQGPEFLTYFQNEAQLEKSRLLSDRFSAERPKGSFSTLEIQRTEQGDSAMYLCASSSGQGVYNEQFFGPGTRLTVL.

This clone was observed once. The CDR3 reads CASSTVAGGPSGDTQYF. The DNA of the CDR3 is TGTGCCAGCAGCACTGTAGCGGGAGGGCCCTCGGGAGATACGCAGTATTTT. The V gene is TRBV7-9, the J gene TRBJ2-3, with 11 positions matching TRBD2. This CDR3 has 17 residues. CDR1 and CDR2 (germline): SEHNR, FQNEAQ (reference sequence). V lost 5 bases, J lost 5 bases, and 12 bases stayed unmatched.

The chain links TRBV7-9 to TRBJ2-1; D perhaps matches TRBD1 (5 bases). Trimming cost V 5 bases and J 8 bases, with 16 bases left between them. CDR1 is SEHNR and CDR2 is FQNEAQ in the germline V gene (reference sequence). This CDR3 spans 14 amino acids. The CDR3 region has the DNA TGTGCCAGCAGCCAGGACACTGGAGTGGATGAGCAGTTCTTC. Translated: CASSQDTGVDEQFF.

The V gene is TRBV5-1, the J gene TRBJ2-3, with 14 positions matching TRBD2. CDR1 and CDR2 (germline): SGHRS, YFSETQ. The CDR3 totals 18 residues. Trimming cost V 3 bases and J 2 bases; bases outside gene matches: 8. This chain's CDR3 is CASSWGLAGVIDTDTQYF. The CDR3 DNA reads as TGCGCCAGCAGCTGGGGACTAGCGGGAGTGATAGACACAGATACGCAGTATTTT. The whole variable domain, filled in from reference TRBV5-1 and TRBJ2-3, reads KAGVTQTPRYLIKTRGQQVTLSCSPISGHRSVSWYQQTPGQGLQFLFEYFSETQRNKGNFPGRFSGRQFSNSRSEMNVSTLELGDSALYLCASSWGLAGVIDTDTQYFGPGTRLTVL.